This T cell receptor (beta chain) was sequenced in a study of T cell clonality in common variable immunodeficiency. Sequencing used immunoSEQ multiplex PCR; TCRdb keeps in-frame clones, though not all of them. Recorded here are about 37,000 clones, none singletons. Blood samples were heparinized, roughly 4.5 to 8.5 ml per donor. This clone showed up many times. Its antigen is not known. The read ends 3 residues shy of where the CDR3 ends; the end is completed using the germline J gene. There are 16 residues in the CDR3. Losses at the gene ends were 7 bases for V and 0 bases for J; bases not matched to a gene: 6. Looked up from germline, CDR1 is SGHNT and CDR2 is YYREEE (reference sequence). Whole-study results and caveats: CVID subjects shared fewer TCRbeta clones than healthy controls did. In common variable immunodeficiency, TCR beta chains reportedly carried fewer deletions and N-nucleotide insertions.

The material sequenced was peripheral blood mononuclear cells. The rearrangement uses TRBV5-4 and TRBJ2-6, with 8 bases fitting TRBD1. The sequence was obtained from a person between 18 and 75 years old in good health. The covered CDR3 bases are TGTGCCAGCCGTGGGACAGGCATCTCTGGGGCCAACGTC. Its protein is CASRGTGISGANV. The whole CDR3 region reads CASRGTGISGANVLTF. The whole variable domain, remainder taken from reference TRBV5-4 and TRBJ2-6, is ETGVTQSPTHLIKTRGQQVTLRCSSQSGHNTVSWYQQALGQGPQFIFQYYREEENGRGNFPPRFSGLQFPNYSSELNVNALELDDSALYLCASRGTGISGANVLTFGAGSRLTVL.